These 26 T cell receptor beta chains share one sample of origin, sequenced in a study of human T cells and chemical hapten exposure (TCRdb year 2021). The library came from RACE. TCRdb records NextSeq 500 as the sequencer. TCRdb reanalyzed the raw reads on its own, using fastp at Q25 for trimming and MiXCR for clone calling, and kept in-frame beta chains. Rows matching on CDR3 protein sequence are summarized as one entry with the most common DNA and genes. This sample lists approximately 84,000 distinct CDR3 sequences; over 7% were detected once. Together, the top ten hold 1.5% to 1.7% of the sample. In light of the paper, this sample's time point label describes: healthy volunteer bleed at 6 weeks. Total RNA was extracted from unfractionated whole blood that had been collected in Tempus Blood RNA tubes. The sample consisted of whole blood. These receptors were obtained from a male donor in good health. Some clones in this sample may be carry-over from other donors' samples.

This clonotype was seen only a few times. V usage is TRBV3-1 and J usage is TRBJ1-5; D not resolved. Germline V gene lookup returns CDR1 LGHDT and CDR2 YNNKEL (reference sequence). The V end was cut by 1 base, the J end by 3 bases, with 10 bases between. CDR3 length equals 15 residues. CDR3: CASSQARQINQPQHF. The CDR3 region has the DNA TGTGCCAGCAGCCAAGCGCGGCAGATCAATCAGCCCCAGCATTTT.

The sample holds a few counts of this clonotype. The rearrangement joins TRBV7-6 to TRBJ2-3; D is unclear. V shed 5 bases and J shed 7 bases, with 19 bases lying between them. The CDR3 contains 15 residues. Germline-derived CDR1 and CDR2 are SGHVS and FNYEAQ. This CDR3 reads CASSPSLALSYTQYF. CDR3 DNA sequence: TGTGCCAGCAGCCCCTCTTTAGCCTTATCCTATACGCAGTATTTT.

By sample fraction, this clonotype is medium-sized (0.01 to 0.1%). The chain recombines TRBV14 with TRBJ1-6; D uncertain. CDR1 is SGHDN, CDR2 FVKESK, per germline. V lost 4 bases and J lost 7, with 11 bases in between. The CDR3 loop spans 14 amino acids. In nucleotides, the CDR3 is TGTGCCAGCAGCCCGGGCCTCGCCAATTCACCCCTCCACTTT. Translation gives CASSPGLANSPLHF.

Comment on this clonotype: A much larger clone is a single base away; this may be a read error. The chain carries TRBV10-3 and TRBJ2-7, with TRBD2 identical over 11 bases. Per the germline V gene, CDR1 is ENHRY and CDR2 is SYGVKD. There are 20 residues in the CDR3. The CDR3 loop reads CAIIESRGHRTSGRSYEQYF. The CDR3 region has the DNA TGTGCCATCATTGAGTCCCGGGGACACCGGACTAGCGGGCGCTCCTACGAGCAGTACTTC.

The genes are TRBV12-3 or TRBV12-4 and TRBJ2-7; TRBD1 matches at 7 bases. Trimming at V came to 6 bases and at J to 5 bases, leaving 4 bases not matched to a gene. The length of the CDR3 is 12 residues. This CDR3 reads CASRSTGDEQYF. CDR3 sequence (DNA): TGTGCCAGCAGATCTACAGGGGACGAGCAGTACTTC.

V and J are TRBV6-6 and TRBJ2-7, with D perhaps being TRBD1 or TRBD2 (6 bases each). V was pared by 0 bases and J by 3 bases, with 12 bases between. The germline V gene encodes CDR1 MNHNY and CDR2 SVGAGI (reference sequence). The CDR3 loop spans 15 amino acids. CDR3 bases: TGTGCCAGCAGTTACTCGAGAGGAGGGGGCTACGAGCAGTACTTC. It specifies CASSYSRGGGYEQYF.

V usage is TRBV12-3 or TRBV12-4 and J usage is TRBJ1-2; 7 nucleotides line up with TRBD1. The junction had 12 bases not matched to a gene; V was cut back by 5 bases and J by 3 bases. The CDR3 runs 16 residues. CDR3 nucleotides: TGTGCCAGCAGTCCGACAGGGAGTATGGGTGACTATGGCTACACCTTC. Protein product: CASSPTGSMGDYGYTF.

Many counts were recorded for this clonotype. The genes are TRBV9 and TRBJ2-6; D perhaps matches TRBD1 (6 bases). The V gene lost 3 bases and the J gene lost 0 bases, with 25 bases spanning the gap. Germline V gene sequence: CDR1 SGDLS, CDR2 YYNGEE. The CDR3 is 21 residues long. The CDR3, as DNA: TGTGCCAGCAGCGCGAGACTCTTCCCCCGGGACACCCTCTCTGGGGCCAACGTCCTGACTTTC. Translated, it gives CASSARLFPRDTLSGANVLTF.

The CDR3 bases are TGCAGTGCTAGGGGTTATGCGGACACTGAAGCTTTCTTT. Translating it yields CSARGYADTEAFF. V is TRBV20-1 and J is TRBJ1-1; D call uncertain. The ends were cut back, 3 bases at V and 3 bases at J, with 11 bases in the middle. Germline V gene lookup returns CDR1 DFQATT and CDR2 SNEGSKA (reference sequence). There are 13 residues in the CDR3.

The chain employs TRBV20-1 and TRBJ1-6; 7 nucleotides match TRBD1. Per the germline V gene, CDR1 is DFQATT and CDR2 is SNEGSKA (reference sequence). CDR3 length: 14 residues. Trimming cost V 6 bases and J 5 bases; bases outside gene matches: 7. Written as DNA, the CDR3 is TGCAGTGCAACCGGGACAGTAAATAATTCACCCCTCCACTTT. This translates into CSATGTVNNSPLHF.

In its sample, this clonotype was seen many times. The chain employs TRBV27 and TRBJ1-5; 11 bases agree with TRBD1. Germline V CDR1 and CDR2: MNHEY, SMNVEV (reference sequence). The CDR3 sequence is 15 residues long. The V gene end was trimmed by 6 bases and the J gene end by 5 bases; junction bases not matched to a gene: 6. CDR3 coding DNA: TGTGCCAGCAGAACGGACAGGGGGCGCGATCAGCCCCAGCATTTT. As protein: CASRTDRGRDQPQHF.

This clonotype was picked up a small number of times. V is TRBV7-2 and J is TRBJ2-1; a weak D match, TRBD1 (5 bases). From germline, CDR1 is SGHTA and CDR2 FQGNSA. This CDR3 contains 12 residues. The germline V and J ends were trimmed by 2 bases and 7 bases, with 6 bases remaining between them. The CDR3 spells CASSLPGNEQFF. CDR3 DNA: TGTGCCAGCAGCTTACCAGGGAATGAGCAGTTCTTC.

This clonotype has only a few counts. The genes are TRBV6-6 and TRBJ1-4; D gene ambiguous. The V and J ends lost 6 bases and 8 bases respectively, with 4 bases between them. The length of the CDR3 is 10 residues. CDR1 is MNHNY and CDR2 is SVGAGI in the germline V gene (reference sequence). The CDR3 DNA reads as TGTGCCAGCAGCAGGGAAAAACTGTTTTTT. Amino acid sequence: CASSREKLFF.

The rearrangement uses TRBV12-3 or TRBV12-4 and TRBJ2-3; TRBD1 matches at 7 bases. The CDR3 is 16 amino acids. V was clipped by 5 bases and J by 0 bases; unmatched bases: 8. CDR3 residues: CASSPLNRGSTDTQYF. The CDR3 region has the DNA TGTGCCAGCAGTCCCCTCAACAGGGGTAGCACAGATACGCAGTATTTT.

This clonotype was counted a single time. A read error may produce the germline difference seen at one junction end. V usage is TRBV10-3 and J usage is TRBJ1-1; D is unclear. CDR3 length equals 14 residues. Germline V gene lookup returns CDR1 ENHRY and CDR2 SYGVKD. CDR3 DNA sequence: TGTCCCATCAGTGAGCCCCCTGGCAACACTGAAGCTTTCTTT. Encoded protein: CPISEPPGNTEAFF.

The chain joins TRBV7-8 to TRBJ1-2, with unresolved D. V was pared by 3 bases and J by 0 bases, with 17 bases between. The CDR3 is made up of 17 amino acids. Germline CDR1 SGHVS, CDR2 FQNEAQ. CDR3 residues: CASSFWGSGPANYGYTF. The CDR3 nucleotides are TGTGCCAGCAGCTTTTGGGGAAGCGGTCCAGCTAACTATGGCTACACCTTC.

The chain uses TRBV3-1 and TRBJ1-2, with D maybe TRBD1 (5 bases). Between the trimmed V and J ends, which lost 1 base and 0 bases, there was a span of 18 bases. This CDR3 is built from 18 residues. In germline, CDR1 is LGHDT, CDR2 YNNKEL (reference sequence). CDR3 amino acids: CASSQVGTGYRTNYGYTF. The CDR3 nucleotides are TGTGCCAGCAGCCAAGTTGGTACAGGATACCGCACTAACTATGGCTACACCTTC.

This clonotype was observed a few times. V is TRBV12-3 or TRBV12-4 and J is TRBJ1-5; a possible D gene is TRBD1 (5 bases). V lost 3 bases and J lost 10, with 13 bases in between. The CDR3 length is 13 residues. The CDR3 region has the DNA TGTGCCAGCAGTTTGGGGGAAATCAGCCCCCAGCATTTT. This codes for CASSLGEISPQHF.

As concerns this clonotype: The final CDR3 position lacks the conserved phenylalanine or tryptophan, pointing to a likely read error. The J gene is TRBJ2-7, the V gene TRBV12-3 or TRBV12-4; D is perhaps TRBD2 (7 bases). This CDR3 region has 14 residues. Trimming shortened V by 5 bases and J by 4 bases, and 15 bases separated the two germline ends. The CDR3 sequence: CASSPSGTQYEQYY. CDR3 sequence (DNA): TGTGCCAGCAGTCCCAGCGGGACACAATACGAGCAGTACTAC.

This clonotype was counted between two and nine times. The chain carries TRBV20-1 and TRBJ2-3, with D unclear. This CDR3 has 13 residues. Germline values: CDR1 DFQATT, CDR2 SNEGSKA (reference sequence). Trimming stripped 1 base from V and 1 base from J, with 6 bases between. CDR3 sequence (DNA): TGCAGTGCTAGAGCACTCCGCACAGATACGCAGTATTTT. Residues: CSARALRTDTQYF.

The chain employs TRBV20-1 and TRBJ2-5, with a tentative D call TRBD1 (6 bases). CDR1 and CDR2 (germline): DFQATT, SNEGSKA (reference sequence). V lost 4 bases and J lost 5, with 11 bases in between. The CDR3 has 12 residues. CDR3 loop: CSAIHRDETQYF. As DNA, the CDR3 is TGCAGTGCTATTCACAGGGACGAGACCCAGTACTTC.

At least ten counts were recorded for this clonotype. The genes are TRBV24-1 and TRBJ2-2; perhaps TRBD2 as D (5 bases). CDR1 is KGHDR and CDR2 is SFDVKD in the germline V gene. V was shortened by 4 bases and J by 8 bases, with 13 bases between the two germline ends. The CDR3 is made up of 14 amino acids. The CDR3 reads CATSDPLDSGELFF. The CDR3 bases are TGTGCCACCAGTGACCCACTAGATTCGGGGGAGCTGTTTTTT.

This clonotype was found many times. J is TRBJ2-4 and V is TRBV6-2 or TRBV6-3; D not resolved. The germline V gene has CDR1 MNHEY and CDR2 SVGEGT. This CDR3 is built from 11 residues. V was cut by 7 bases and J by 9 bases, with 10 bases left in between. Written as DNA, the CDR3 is TGTGCCAGCACGTCCGATGGCATTCAGTACTTC. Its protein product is CASTSDGIQYF.

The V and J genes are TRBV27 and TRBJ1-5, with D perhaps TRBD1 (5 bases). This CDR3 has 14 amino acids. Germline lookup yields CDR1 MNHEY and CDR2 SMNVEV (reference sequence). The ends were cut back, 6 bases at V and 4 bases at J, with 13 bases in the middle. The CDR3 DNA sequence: TGTGCCAGCAGGATAGACGGACAAAATCAGCCCCAGCATTTT. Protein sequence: CASRIDGQNQPQHF.

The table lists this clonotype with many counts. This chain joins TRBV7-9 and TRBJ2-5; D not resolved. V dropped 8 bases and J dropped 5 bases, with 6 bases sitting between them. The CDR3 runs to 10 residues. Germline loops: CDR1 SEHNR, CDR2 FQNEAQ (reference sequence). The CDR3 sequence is CASQGETQYF. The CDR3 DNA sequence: TGTGCCAGCCAAGGGGAGACCCAGTACTTC. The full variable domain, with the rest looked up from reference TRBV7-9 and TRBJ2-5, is DTGVSQNPRHKITKRGQNVTFRCDPISEHNRLYWYRQTLGQGPEFLTYFQNEAQLEKSRLLSDRFSAERPKGSFSTLEIQRTEQGDSAMYLCASQGETQYFGPGTRLLVL.

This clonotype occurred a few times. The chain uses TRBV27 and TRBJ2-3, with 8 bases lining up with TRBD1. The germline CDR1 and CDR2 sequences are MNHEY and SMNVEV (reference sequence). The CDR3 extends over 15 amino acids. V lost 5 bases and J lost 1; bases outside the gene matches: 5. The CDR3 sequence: CASSPGTGGTDTQYF. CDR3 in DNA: TGTGCCAGCAGTCCCGGGACAGGAGGCACAGATACGCAGTATTTT.